Below, 12 T cell receptor beta chains from the same sample are listed, as sequenced in a study of blood T cell repertoires in COVID-19. Sequencing used immunoSEQ multiplex PCR; TCRdb keeps in-frame clones, though not all of them. The data contain about 68,000 clones, roughly nine tenths of them singletons. Sequenced sample: peripheral blood. The receptors originated from a man aged 50-59 years with acute or convalescent COVID-19.

This clone has just one count. The chain is built from TRBV2 and TRBJ2-5; tentative D call: TRBD1 (6 bases). The germline V gene has CDR1 SNHLY and CDR2 FYNNEI. This CDR3 is 16 amino acids long. The V gene lost 4 bases and the J gene lost 1 base, with 16 bases spanning the gap. CDR3 protein: CASSVPHTGSQETQYF. The CDR3, as DNA: TGTGCCAGCAGTGTCCCTCACACAGGGTCCCAAGAGACCCAGTACTTC.

V usage is TRBV19 and J usage is TRBJ1-3; TRBD1 might be the D (5 bases). The V gene's germline CDR1 is LNHDA and CDR2 SQIVND (reference sequence). The CDR3 contains 13 residues. V was shortened by 3 bases and J by 6 bases, with 9 bases between the two germline ends. This CDR3 reads CASSMTRENTIYF. As DNA, the CDR3 is TGTGCCAGTAGTATGACCAGGGAAAACACCATATATTTT.

This chain joins TRBV3-1 (or the pseudogene TRBV3-2) and TRBJ1-1; D unclear. Germline V lookup: CDR1 LGHDT, CDR2 YNNKEL (reference sequence). Trimming removed 0 bases at V and 2 bases at J, with 4 bases between. This CDR3 is built from 13 residues. The CDR3 DNA is TGTGCCAGCAGCCAAGAATCTAACACTGAAGCTTTCTTT. Protein sequence: CASSQESNTEAFF.

This rearrangement joins TRBV24-1 to TRBJ1-2; 8 bases fit TRBD1. CDR3 size: 16 residues. Per the germline V gene, CDR1 is KGHDR and CDR2 is SFDVKD. Trimming took 4 bases from V and 7 from J; bases not matched to a gene: 13. The CDR3 bases are TGTGCCACCAGTGACTCCGGACAGGGCGAGGGGGGTGGCTACACCTTC. It is translated as CATSDSGQGEGGGYTF.

V usage is TRBV4-3 and J usage is TRBJ2-2; 7 bases agree with TRBD1. The CDR3 is made up of 15 amino acids. Trimming removed 4 bases from V and 8 bases from J; junction bases left unmatched: 10. Germline assignment: CDR1 LGHNA and CDR2 YSLEER. CDR3: CASSPTYRGGGELFF. In nucleotides, the CDR3 is TGCGCCAGCAGCCCGACCTACAGGGGTGGAGGGGAGCTGTTTTTT.

The CDR3 region is CASSQDSTGELFF. The DNA of the CDR3 is TGTGCCAGCAGCCAGGACAGCACCGGGGAGCTGTTTTTT. The chain is built from TRBV5-6 and TRBJ2-2, with D maybe TRBD1 (6 bases). This CDR3 is built from 13 residues. The germline V gene encodes CDR1 SGHDT and CDR2 YYEEEE. V lost 4 bases to trimming and J lost 4 bases, with 8 bases between them.

This clone was seen only once. The CDR3 DNA is TGTGCCAGTGCAGACGACAGGGGGCAGAGTCAGCCCCAGCATTTT. Amino acid sequence: CASADDRGQSQPQHF. The V gene is TRBV6-9, the J gene TRBJ1-5, with 10 bases fitting TRBD1. The germline V gene encodes CDR1 MNHGY and CDR2 SVAAGI. The CDR3 runs to 15 residues. V lost 9 bases to trimming and J lost 6 bases; unmatched junction nucleotides: 11.

CDR3 loop: CASRGTGHTDTQYF. The DNA of the CDR3 is TGTGCCAGCCGCGGGACAGGGCACACAGATACGCAGTATTTT. This rearrangement joins TRBV6-6 to TRBJ2-3; 9 nucleotides line up with TRBD1. V lost 8 bases, J lost 2 bases, and 5 bases stayed unmatched. CDR1 and CDR2 (germline): MNHNY, SVGAGI (reference sequence). The length of the CDR3 is 14 residues.

The CDR3 sequence is CASSSQGIANEKLFF. CDR3 nucleotides: TGTGCCAGCAGCTCCCAGGGGATAGCTAATGAAAAACTGTTTTTT. The chain is built from TRBV7-9 and TRBJ1-4, with D maybe TRBD1 (6 bases). Germline CDR1 SEHNR, CDR2 FQNEAQ (reference sequence). CDR3 length equals 15 residues. Trimming removed 4 bases from V and 3 bases from J, with 12 bases in between.

V gene TRBV7-2 combines with J gene TRBJ2-7; 7 bases fit TRBD2. With V trimmed by 5 bases and J by 2 bases, 9 bases remained unmatched. Germline V gene data show CDR1 as SGHTA and CDR2 as FQGNSA. This CDR3 is 15 amino acids long. This CDR3 is CASSTTGTTAYEQYF. CDR3 nucleotides: TGTGCCAGCAGCACAACCGGGACTACCGCCTACGAGCAGTACTTC. Complete variable domain (other parts from reference TRBV7-2 and TRBJ2-7): GAGVSQSPSNKVTEKGKDVELRCDPISGHTALYWYRQSLGQGLEFLIYFQGNSAPDKSGLPSDRFSAERTGGSVSTLTIQRTQQEDSAVYLCASSTTGTTAYEQYFGPGTRLTVT.

V is TRBV29-1 and J is TRBJ1-1; TRBD1 agrees at 7 bases. The V gene end was trimmed by 5 bases and the J gene end by 5 bases; junction bases not matched to a gene: 5. Germline V gene lookup returns CDR1 SQVTM and CDR2 ANQGSEA. The CDR3 consists of 12 residues. As DNA, the CDR3 is TGCAGCGTTACTACAGGGGATACTGAAGCTTTCTTT. The encoded protein is CSVTTGDTEAFF. Supplemented by reference TRBV29-1 and TRBJ1-1, the full variable domain reads SAVISQKPSRDICQRGTSLTIQCQVDSQVTMMFWYRQQPGQSLTLIATANQGSEATYESGFVIDKFPISRPNLTFSTLTVSNMSPEDSSIYLCSVTTGDTEAFFGQGTRLTVV.

The rearrangement links TRBV19 to TRBJ2-2; 7 bases are a match to TRBD1. The CDR3 covers 14 residues. J gave up 6 bases and V 6 bases, and 7 bases lay outside the gene matches. CDR1 and CDR2 from the germline V gene are LNHDA and SQIVND (reference sequence). The CDR3 loop reads CASRTDRAAGELFF. As DNA, the CDR3 is TGTGCCAGTAGGACCGACAGGGCGGCCGGGGAGCTGTTTTTT.